This T cell receptor beta chain was captured in a study of blood T cell repertoires in COVID-19. Background on the study: Samples taken during acute and convalescent COVID-19 were collected in the United States, Italy and Spain. In each case, the material was cDNA or gDNA derived from T cells, B-cell-depleted T cells, or PBMCs.

Per the original data handling: Using reference gene primer amplification, nucleated cell counts were estimated. Assay: immunoSEQ multiplex PCR; the TCRdb copy retains only in-frame clones and omits some. The V and J calls and clone size are taken from that table; D and trimming were inferred from the DNA. This table has approximately 170,000 clones, roughly four fifths appearing once. Concerning this clone itself: The sample holds other DNA sequences that translate to the same CDR3.

Germline CDR1 and CDR2: KGHSH and LQKENI. The ends were cut back, 6 bases at V and 1 base at J, with 11 bases in the middle. The CDR3 consists of 14 residues. This chain uses TRBV18 with TRBJ2-3; D unresolved. Specimen: peripheral blood. This TCR came from a man aged 65 to 79 who had recovered from COVID-19. The CDR3 coding sequence is TGTGCCAGCTCCCCGCCGGCGGGCACAGATACGCAGTATTTT. This gives the protein CASSPPAGTDTQYF.